Following are 18 T cell receptor beta chains from one sample sequenced in a study of blood T cell repertoires in COVID-19. Repertoires were generated with immunoSEQ multiplex PCR, while TCRdb's copy carries only in-frame clones and drops some. The profile shows just under 300,000 clones, around 84% of them singletons. The sample was peripheral blood. Every receptor here comes from a man between 65 and 79 years old with acute or convalescent COVID-19.

This sequence joins TRBV15 and TRBJ2-3; 8 nucleotides match TRBD2. The trim removed 5 bases at V and 0 bases at J, leaving 1 base unmatched. The CDR3 is 14 amino acids. Germline V gene data show CDR1 as LNHNV and CDR2 as YYDKDF (reference sequence). CDR3 sequence: CATSPGGSTDTQYF. CDR3 coding DNA: TGTGCCACCAGCCCGGGGGGGAGCACAGATACGCAGTATTTT.

The V and J genes are TRBV4-2 and TRBJ1-5; D remains ambiguous. The germline CDR1 and CDR2 sequences are LGHNA and YNFKEQ. The CDR3 covers 18 residues. Deletions cut 1 base from V and 2 bases from J, with 18 bases between. The CDR3 nucleotides are TGTGCCAGCAGCCAAGTTAGTCGGTCGAATGAGGGCAATCAGCCCCAGCATTTT. This encodes CASSQVSRSNEGNQPQHF.

The chain employs TRBV28 and TRBJ1-6, with D tentatively TRBD1 (6 bases). Germline V gives CDR1 MDHEN, CDR2 SYDVKM. Trimming took 6 bases from V and 6 from J, leaving 15 bases between them. CDR3 length: 15 residues. The DNA of the CDR3 is TGTGCCAGCAGCCTTATTGGGGGCGGTAATTCACCCCTCCACTTT. This codes for CASSLIGGGNSPLHF.

The rearrangement uses TRBV19 and TRBJ2-1; 8 bases agree with TRBD2. The CDR3 contains 18 residues. After removal of 0 bases from V and 2 bases from J, the junction contained 9 bases not matched to a gene. Germline V gene lookup returns CDR1 LNHDA and CDR2 SQIVND (reference sequence). CDR3 bases: TGTGCCAGTAGTATAGATCTCCTCCCGGGAGGGACCTACAATGAGCAGTTCTTC. Translation: CASSIDLLPGGTYNEQFF.

This chain links TRBV18 with TRBJ1-2, with TRBD1 matching over 7 bases. Germline V gives CDR1 KGHSH, CDR2 LQKENI. With V trimmed by 4 bases and J by 1 base, 12 bases remained unmatched. The CDR3 has 17 amino acids. The CDR3 DNA is TGTGCCAGCTCACAGCAAGCTACAGGGGAAGTTAACTATGGCTACACCTTC. Protein: CASSQQATGEVNYGYTF.

CDR3 loop: CASLSSGGDNNEQFF. The DNA of the CDR3 is TGTGCCAGCCTTTCTAGCGGGGGGGACAACAATGAGCAGTTCTTC. The rearrangement links TRBV28 to TRBJ2-1; TRBD2 matches 12 bases. The CDR3 sequence is 15 residues long. The germline gives CDR1 MDHEN, CDR2 SYDVKM. The V and J ends lost 8 bases and 5 bases, in that order; junction bases with no gene match: 7.

This sequence joins TRBV4-1 and TRBJ2-7; 7 bases match TRBD1. CDR1 and CDR2 from the germline V gene are MGHRA and YSYEKL. The CDR3 is made up of 13 amino acids. Germline trimming cut 4 bases from V and 1 base from J; bases unmatched to any gene: 1. The CDR3 here is CASSRDRSYEQYF. CDR3 coding DNA: TGCGCCAGCAGCCGGGACAGATCCTACGAGCAGTACTTC.

The DNA of the CDR3 is TGTGCCAGTTTGACAGGGGGCGCGGCCACTGAAGCTTTCTTT. Its protein product is CASLTGGAATEAFF. This chain links TRBV19 with TRBJ1-1; 10 nucleotides align to TRBD1. The CDR3 contains 14 residues. V shed 8 bases and J 4 bases; nucleotides not matched to a gene: 7. CDR1 and CDR2 (germline): LNHDA, SQIVND (reference sequence). Complete variable domain (other parts from reference TRBV19 and TRBJ1-1): DGGITQSPKYLFRKEGQNVTLSCEQNLNHDAMYWYRQDPGQGLRLIYYSQIVNDFQKGDIAEGYSVSREKKESFPLTVTSAQKNPTAFYLCASLTGGAATEAFFGQGTRLTVV.

The chain has TRBV11-2 and TRBJ1-2; maybe TRBD1 (5 bases). The germline V gene encodes CDR1 SGHAT and CDR2 FQNNGV. V lost 1 base and J 4 bases, leaving 10 bases between the germline ends. The CDR3 consists of 14 residues. CDR3 sequence reads: CASSLGQPLYGYTF. The DNA of the CDR3 is TGTGCCAGCAGCTTAGGACAGCCCCTCTATGGCTACACCTTC.

This clone showed up just once. This chain links TRBV10-2 with TRBJ1-5, with D possibly being TRBD1 (6 bases). CDR3 length equals 14 residues. V lost 3 bases to trimming and J lost 7 bases, with 13 bases between them. Germline V CDR1 and CDR2: WSHSY, SAAADI. CDR3 region: CASSDRQGHQPQHF. The CDR3 bases are TGCGCCAGCAGTGATCGGCAGGGGCACCAGCCCCAGCATTTT.

Concerning this clone itself: At one end, the junction sequence differs from germline, possibly due to a read error. The same CDR3 arises from other DNA sequences in this sample as well. This chain connects TRBV2 to TRBJ1-5, with 7 bases aligning to TRBD1. Germline assignment: CDR1 SNHLY and CDR2 FYNNEI. The CDR3 spans 14 residues. The CDR3 reads CASRDRVGNQPQHF. The CDR3 DNA is TGTGCCAGCCGTGACAGGGTCGGAAATCAGCCCCAGCATTTT.

This sequence joins TRBV4-3 and TRBJ1-4, with D possibly being TRBD1 (5 bases). The CDR3 has 13 residues. Trimming took 1 base from V and 12 from J, leaving 12 bases between them. Germline CDR1 and CDR2: LGHNA and YSLEER. CDR3 DNA: TGCGCCAGCAGCCAAGGACTACCGGGGGAACTGTTTTTT. This sequence encodes CASSQGLPGELFF.

The chain employs TRBV10-3 and TRBJ2-7, with TRBD1 matching 8 bases. This CDR3 has 13 amino acids. CDR1 is ENHRY, CDR2 SYGVKD, per germline. V was clipped by 5 bases and J by 7 bases; unmatched bases: 7. The CDR3 region has the DNA TGTGCCATCAGTAGGACAGGGACGGGGGAGCAGTACTTC. This codes for CAISRTGTGEQYF.

This chain joins TRBV6-2 or TRBV6-3 and TRBJ1-1; D may be TRBD1 (6 bases). The CDR3 is 14 residues long. CDR1 and CDR2 from the germline V gene are MNHEY and SVGEGT. The V gene lost 6 bases and the J gene lost 4 bases, with 15 bases spanning the gap. CDR3 nucleotides: TGTGCCAGCAGCCCGAGGGGGGGGACCACTGAAGCTTTCTTT. Protein sequence: CASSPRGGTTEAFF.

The chain combines TRBV4-1 with TRBJ1-1; 8 bases map to TRBD1. The CDR3 sequence is 16 residues long. Germline V lookup: CDR1 MGHRA, CDR2 YSYEKL. Unmatched junction bases numbered 7, after V lost 0 bases and J lost 4 bases. The CDR3 loop is CASSQDPGTGGTEAFF. Written as DNA, the CDR3 is TGCGCCAGCAGCCAAGACCCCGGGACAGGTGGCACTGAAGCTTTCTTT.

The chain employs TRBV3-1 (or the pseudogene TRBV3-2) and TRBJ1-5; 10 nucleotides align to TRBD1. Per germline, CDR1 LGHDT and CDR2 YNNKEL (reference sequence). The CDR3 is 15 amino acids. With V trimmed by 5 bases and J by 5 bases, 6 bases remained unmatched. The CDR3 DNA follows: TGTGCCAGCAGCTCCGGGACAGGGGATGATCAGCCCCAGCATTTT. Translation gives CASSSGTGDDQPQHF.

This chain connects TRBV2 to TRBJ1-6, with a possible D match to TRBD1 (6 bases). CDR3 size: 16 residues. The V end lost 3 bases, the J end lost 9 bases, and 18 bases lay between the germline ends. Germline V gives CDR1 SNHLY, CDR2 FYNNEI. CDR3 amino acids: CASSEFRDTGVSPLHF. The CDR3 nucleotides read TGTGCCAGCAGTGAGTTCCGGGACACCGGAGTTTCACCCCTCCACTTT.

The rearrangement joins TRBV10-3 to TRBJ1-5; 7 bases are a match to TRBD1. The length of the CDR3 is 13 residues. Germline CDR1 ENHRY, CDR2 SYGVKD. Trimming cost V 10 bases and J 3 bases; bases outside gene matches: 6. This CDR3 is CATSGQTNQPQHF. DNA for the CDR3: TGTGCCACTTCGGGACAGACCAATCAGCCCCAGCATTTT.